This is a list of T cell receptor beta chains from one sample in a study of T cell changes during pregnancy in multiple sclerosis. Some clones are missing from TCRdb's copy, which holds only in-frame ones; the method was immunoSEQ multiplex PCR. This sample has fewer than 25,000 clones, with 86% found just once. The sample consisted of CD8+ T cells from peripheral blood mononuclear cells, taken in the third trimester of pregnancy. The receptors derive from a female donor in good health, enrolled as a control in a pregnancy study. Each CDR3 is given with its conserved first and last residue. Fields, in order: clone size, D gene, V gene, J gene, CDR3 protein, CDR3 DNA. D genes are given only for firm matches. Size tells how often a clone was seen (once, few, many) or the class of an expanded clone, and some rows leave it out.

-,-,TRBV9,TRBJ2-3,CASSVVEGGTDTQYF,TGTGCCAGCAGCGTAGTCGAAGGGGGTACAGATACGCAGTATTTT
-,TRBD2,TRBV9,TRBJ2-1,CASSSNLAGSSYNEQFF,TGTGCCAGCAGCTCCAACTTAGCGGGTAGCTCCTACAATGAGCAGTTCTTC
once,TRBD1,TRBV2,TRBJ2-2,CASNGQGPTGGTGELFF,TGTGCCAGCAACGGACAGGGGCCAACCGGAGGGACCGGGGAGCTGTTTTTT
-,-,TRBV6-5,TRBJ1-2,CASSYSGGFGYTF,TGTGCCAGCAGTTACTCGGGGGGGTTTGGCTACACCTTC
-,-,TRBV5-6,TRBJ2-5,CASSFWALQETQYF,TGTGCCAGCAGCTTTTGGGCACTTCAAGAGACCCAGTACTTC
-,-,TRBV29-1,TRBJ2-5,CSVVGETQYF,TGCAGCGTTGTCGGAGAGACCCAGTACTTC
-,-,TRBV6-5,TRBJ2-7,CAIKELGSSYEQYF,TGTGCCATTAAGGAGCTGGGGAGCTCCTACGAGCAGTACTTC
-,TRBD1,TRBV11-1,TRBJ2-7,CASSSPGTGVFEQYF,TGTGCCAGCAGCTCCCCCGGGACAGGGGTGTTCGAGCAGTACTTC
-,-,TRBV28,TRBJ2-1,CASSSRWTTGYNEQFF,TGTGCCAGCAGCAGCCGATGGACTACAGGCTACAATGAGCAGTTCTTC
-,TRBD2,TRBV4-3,TRBJ2-2,CASSPNRLAGGLGITGELFF,TGCGCCAGCAGCCCTAACCGACTAGCGGGGGGGCTGGGGATCACCGGGGAGCTGTTTTTT
-,TRBD2,TRBV4-3,TRBJ2-1,CASSPRLAGDNEQFF,TGCGCCAGCAGCCCTCGACTAGCGGGGGACAATGAGCAGTTCTTC
-,-,TRBV13,TRBJ1-4,CASSLGLNEKLFF,TGTGCCAGCAGCTTGGGCCTTAATGAAAAACTGTTTTTT
-,TRBD1,TRBV15,TRBJ1-1,CATSRDTGVANTEAFF,TGTGCCACCAGCAGAGACACAGGGGTTGCGAACACTGAAGCTTTCTTT
once,TRBD1,TRBV29-1,TRBJ2-5,CSVFEGAQETQYF,TGCAGCGTCTTCGAGGGGGCCCAAGAGACCCAGTACTTC
-,TRBD1,TRBV19,TRBJ2-3,CASSIGDRDADTQYF,TGTGCCAGTAGTATTGGGGACAGGGACGCAGATACGCAGTATTTT
few,TRBD1,TRBV5-6,TRBJ1-1,CASSLTTGGFAFF,TGTGCCAGCAGCTTAACAACAGGGGGATTTGCTTTCTTT